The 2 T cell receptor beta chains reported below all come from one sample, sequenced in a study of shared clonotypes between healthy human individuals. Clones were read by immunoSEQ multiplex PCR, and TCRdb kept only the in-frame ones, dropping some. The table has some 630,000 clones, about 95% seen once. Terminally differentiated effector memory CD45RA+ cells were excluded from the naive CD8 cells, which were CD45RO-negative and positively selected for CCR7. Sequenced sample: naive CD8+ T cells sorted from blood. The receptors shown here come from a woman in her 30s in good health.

CDR3 protein: CASSQEYYNEQFF. CDR3 nucleotide sequence: TGTGCCAGCAGCCAGGAATACTACAATGAGCAGTTCTTC. This chain links TRBV14 with TRBJ2-1, with D unclear. The V and J ends lost 3 bases and 3 bases respectively, with 6 bases between them. The germline V gene encodes CDR1 SGHDN and CDR2 FVKESK. This CDR3 spans 13 amino acids. The variable domain in full, with the rest retrieved from reference TRBV14 and TRBJ2-1, is EAGVTQFPSHSVIEKGQTVTLRCDPISGHDNLYWYRRVMGKEIKFLLHFVKESKQDESGMPNNRFLAERTGGTYSTLKVQPAELEDSGVYFCASSQEYYNEQFFGPGTRLTVL.

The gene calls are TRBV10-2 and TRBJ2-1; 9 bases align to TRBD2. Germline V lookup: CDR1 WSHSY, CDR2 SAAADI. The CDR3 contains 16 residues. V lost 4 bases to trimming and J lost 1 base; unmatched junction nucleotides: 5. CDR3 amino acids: CASSARLAASYNEQFF. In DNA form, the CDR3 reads TGCGCCAGCAGTGCCAGACTAGCGGCATCCTACAATGAGCAGTTCTTC.